Below, 21 T cell receptor beta chains from the same sample are listed, as sequenced in a study of spatial heterogeneity in lung cancer. TCRdb reprocessed the 5' RACE reads with MiXCR, giving one entry per CDR3 protein. The data show roughly 6,900 distinct CDR3 sequences, approximately 5% seen once. Stated time point: sample taken at primary tumor resection. Whole RNA was taken from tumor, nontumor lung or frozen PBMC; it was then sequenced unsorted. The source was normal lung tissue next to the tumor, collected at surgery. These receptors were taken from a female donor with early-stage non-small cell lung cancer.

This clonotype is medium-sized (0.01 to 0.1%) in the sample. V and J are TRBV9 and TRBJ2-2; D gene ambiguous. Between the trimmed V and J ends, which lost 4 bases and 4 bases, there was a span of 11 bases. The CDR3 sequence is 14 residues long. The germline V gene has CDR1 SGDLS and CDR2 YYNGEE. For the CDR3, the DNA is TGTGCCAGCAGCTTATCTCCGAGCACCGGGGAGCTGTTTTTT. Its protein product is CASSLSPSTGELFF.

CDR3 amino acids: CASSEGGGTDTQYF. As DNA, the CDR3 is TGCGCCAGCAGTGAGGGGGGTGGCACAGATACGCAGTATTTT. The genes are TRBV10-1 and TRBJ2-3; either TRBD1 or TRBD2 may supply D (5 bases each). The V and J ends lost 2 bases and 1 base respectively, with 7 bases between them. Germline CDR1 WNHNN, CDR2 SYGVQD (reference sequence). CDR3 size: 14 residues.

This clonotype was seen many times. This sequence joins TRBV5-1 and TRBJ2-5, with D perhaps being TRBD1 or TRBD2 (6 bases each). CDR3 length equals 14 residues. V lost 3 bases to trimming and J lost 4 bases, with 13 bases between them. Germline V gene lookup returns CDR1 SGHRS and CDR2 YFSETQ. CDR3 DNA sequence: TGCGCCAGCAGCTGGGGGCGGGATTCAGAGACCCAGTACTTC. This sequence encodes CASSWGRDSETQYF.

This clonotype appeared many times. The chain joins TRBV15 to TRBJ2-1; D is possibly TRBD2 (8 bases). Germline lookup yields CDR1 LNHNV and CDR2 YYDKDF (reference sequence). The CDR3 is 15 amino acids. V lost 4 bases and J 6 bases, leaving 16 bases between the germline ends. The CDR3 DNA sequence: TGTGCCACCAGCACAGGGGGACTAGTGGGCAATGAGCAGTTCTTC. It is translated as CATSTGGLVGNEQFF.

This clonotype was counted ten times or more. The chain combines TRBV7-2 with TRBJ2-7; 11 bases are a match to TRBD2. CDR1 and CDR2 (germline): SGHTA, FQGNSA. The CDR3 has 15 amino acids. The V gene end was trimmed by 5 bases and the J gene end by 3 bases; junction bases not matched to a gene: 6. CDR3 sequence (DNA): TGTGCCAGCAGCGAGTACGGGACTAGCGGCTACGAGCAGTACTTC. It codes for CASSEYGTSGYEQYF.

This clonotype was seen at least ten times. The chain couples TRBV13 to TRBJ1-1; D ambiguous. The germline CDR1 and CDR2 sequences are PRHDT and FYEKMQ (reference sequence). V was shortened by 4 bases and J by 1 base, with 1 base between the two germline ends. This CDR3 has 11 residues. The CDR3, as DNA: TGTGCCAGCAGCTCGAACACTGAAGCTTTCTTT. This encodes CASSSNTEAFF.

Concerning this clonotype itself: The junction shows a germline mismatch at one end, possibly a read error. The gene calls are TRBV28 and TRBJ2-7; 7 bases are a match to TRBD2. Germline V CDR1 and CDR2: MDHEN, SYDVKM. The CDR3 is made up of 14 amino acids. The CDR3 bases are TGTGTCAGCAGTTTAGCGAGCGGGGCCTACGAGCAGTACTTC. It is translated as CVSSLASGAYEQYF.

This clonotype was counted ten times or more. The chain combines TRBV6-6 with TRBJ2-1, with D uncertain. Germline-derived CDR1 and CDR2 are MNHNY and SVGAGI (reference sequence). CDR3 length: 11 residues. The V gene lost 4 bases and the J gene lost 7 bases, with 5 bases spanning the gap. The DNA for the CDR3 is TGTGCCAGCAGTTCCCTTAATGAGCAGTTCTTC. Translating gives CASSSLNEQFF.

This clonotype was recorded a few times. V gene TRBV18 combines with J gene TRBJ2-1; 10 bases are shared with TRBD2. The germline V gene encodes CDR1 KGHSH and CDR2 LQKENI. Trimming removed 2 bases from V and 9 bases from J; junction bases left unmatched: 7. The CDR3 length is 15 residues. The CDR3 region is CASSPNLAGELEQFF. CDR3 DNA sequence: TGTGCCAGCTCACCAAACCTAGCGGGAGAGCTTGAGCAGTTCTTC.

This clonotype was recorded at least ten times. The V and J genes are TRBV5-4 and TRBJ2-7; no definite D call. The CDR3 consists of 12 residues. Germline assignment: CDR1 SGHNT and CDR2 YYREEE (reference sequence). V gave up 4 bases and J gave up 0 bases, with 5 bases separating them. CDR3 nucleotides: TGTGCCAGCAGCCCCTCCTCCTACGAGCAGTACTTC. This codes for CASSPSSYEQYF.

This clonotype was recorded at least ten times. The chain recombines TRBV21-1 with TRBJ1-2; the table's D call of TRBD1 was not tested on the DNA. TRBV21-1 is a pseudogene. The CDR3 is 15 amino acids. CDR3 bases: TGTGCCAGCAGCACAGCAACTCCGGGGTCTTATGGCTACACCTTC. It yields the protein CASSTATPGSYGYTF.

This clonotype is categorized as medium-sized. V gene TRBV18 combines with J gene TRBJ2-1, with 7 nucleotides matching TRBD2. V was clipped by 3 bases and J by 8 bases; unmatched bases: 25. This CDR3 is 20 amino acids long. Germline V gene lookup returns CDR1 KGHSH and CDR2 LQKENI. CDR3 sequence (DNA): TGTGCCAGCTCACCTGGGGGGGGTATCCGGGACTTTTATTTCACCGATGAGCAGTTCTTC. Translating it yields CASSPGGGIRDFYFTDEQFF.

There are many counts of this clonotype. V usage is TRBV12-3 or TRBV12-4 and J usage is TRBJ1-6; maybe TRBD1 (6 bases). The CDR3 spans 14 residues. V lost 3 bases and J lost 6, with 9 bases in between. The CDR3 reads CASSFKQGNSPLHF. For the CDR3, the DNA is TGTGCCAGCAGTTTTAAACAGGGTAATTCACCCCTCCACTTT.

V gene TRBV28 combines with J gene TRBJ2-5, with 7 bases fitting TRBD1. CDR1 is MDHEN, CDR2 SYDVKM, per germline. This CDR3 has 16 amino acids. J gave up 9 bases and V 5 bases, and 18 bases lay outside the gene matches. CDR3: CASSVPADRPVWAQYF. The CDR3, as DNA: TGTGCCAGCAGTGTACCAGCGGACAGGCCGGTTTGGGCCCAGTACTTC.

In this sample, this clonotype turned up many times. This chain connects TRBV7-8 to TRBJ2-1, with D hard to call. The V end lost 3 bases, the J end lost 8 bases, and 5 bases lay between the germline ends. The CDR3 sequence is 11 residues long. Germline CDR1 SGHVS, CDR2 FQNEAQ. Written as DNA, the CDR3 is TGTGCCAGCAGCTTTGGGGATGAGCAGTTCTTC. It specifies CASSFGDEQFF.

Within the sample, this clonotype is medium-sized. V is TRBV10-3 and J is TRBJ2-1; D not certain. Trimming left V 2 bases short and J 6 bases short, with 2 bases between. This CDR3 is 11 amino acids long. Germline V gene lookup returns CDR1 ENHRY and CDR2 SYGVKD. The CDR3 DNA reads TGTGCCATCAGTGAGAGCAATGAGCAGTTCTTC. It is translated as CAISESNEQFF.

This clonotype was detected ten times or more. The V and J genes are TRBV20-1 and TRBJ1-5; 7 bases agree with TRBD1. With 1 base clipped from V and 5 bases from J, the junction kept 5 bases outside the gene matches. Per the germline V gene, CDR1 is DFQATT and CDR2 is SNEGSKA (reference sequence). The CDR3 runs 14 residues. DNA for the CDR3: TGCAGTGCTAGAGTTCAGGGGGAATATCAGCCCCAGCATTTT. This sequence encodes CSARVQGEYQPQHF.

The sample holds many counts of this clonotype. The rearrangement joins TRBV15 to TRBJ1-1; D is uncertain. V lost 0 bases, J lost 0 bases, and 8 bases lay in between. CDR1 is LNHNV and CDR2 is YYDKDF in the germline V gene (reference sequence). This CDR3 has 15 amino acids. The DNA of the CDR3 is TGTGCCACCAGCAGAGAAACGGGAGTGAACACTGAAGCTTTCTTT. It encodes CATSRETGVNTEAFF. Using reference TRBV15 and TRBJ1-1 for the parts outside the CDR3, the full variable domain is DAMVIQNPRYQVTQFGKPVTLSCSQTLNHNVMYWYQQKSSQAPKLLFHYYDKDFNNEADTPDNFQSRRPNTSFCFLDIRSPGLGDTAMYLCATSRETGVNTEAFFGQGTRLTVV.

This clonotype occurred many times. The V gene is TRBV11-1, the J gene TRBJ2-7; 12 bases are a match to TRBD1. This CDR3 is built from 17 residues. Germline CDR1 is SGHAT and CDR2 is FQDESV (reference sequence). The V and J ends lost 5 bases and 4 bases, in that order; junction bases with no gene match: 12. CDR3 in DNA: TGTGCCAGCAGCGAATGGGACAGGGGGCGTCCCAAATACGAGCAGTACTTC. It specifies CASSEWDRGRPKYEQYF.

By proportion, this clonotype is medium-sized. The genes are TRBV7-6 and TRBJ2-2; 8 positions match TRBD1. The CDR3 totals 16 residues. The J segment lost 3 bases and the V segment lost 1 base, leaving 4 bases of the junction unmatched. Germline lookup yields CDR1 SGHVS and CDR2 FNYEAQ. The CDR3 region has the DNA TGTGCCAGCAGCTTAGGTCAGGGGGCGTACACCGGGGAGCTGTTTTTT. This translates into CASSLGQGAYTGELFF.

In its sample, this clonotype was seen a few times. The rearrangement joins TRBV6-2 or TRBV6-3 to TRBJ2-7; D is perhaps TRBD1 or TRBD2 (5 bases each). CDR1 is MNHEY, CDR2 SVGEGT, per germline. V was pared by 8 bases and J by 1 base, with 12 bases between. The CDR3 extends over 13 amino acids. CDR3: CASPAEGSYEQYF. CDR3 bases: TGTGCCAGCCCAGCAGAGGGGTCCTACGAGCAGTACTTC.